This TCR beta chain is from a study of tissue T cells after allogeneic stem cell transplantation. TCRdb keeps only in-frame clones here, not all; method: immunoSEQ multiplex PCR. Of some 17,000 clones detected, about 70% appear once; the ten largest clones hold approximately 0.93%. J was trimmed by 7 bases and V by 0 bases; bases with no gene match: 7. The CDR3 contains 16 residues. Germline V gives CDR1 LGHNA, CDR2 YSYQKL. This clone was picked up a small number of times. Germline and genes here are mouse. The CDR3 end is not reached by the read, which stops 1 residue before it; the germline J gene fills it in.

The sequenced sample was spleen. V gene TRBV2 combines with J gene TRBJ2-7; TRBD2 aligns across 12 bases. This receptor was obtained from a female BALB/c mouse in good health. For this strain, the MHC haplotype corresponds to H2-d. CDR3 sequence: CASSQDPGLGGGEQYF. CDR3 bases read: TGTGCCAGCAGCCAAGATCCGGGACTGGGGGGTGGAGAACAGTAC.